One sample yielded the 22 T cell receptor beta chains listed below, sequenced in a study of CD8 T cells in Susac syndrome. A quantity of about 0.5 to 1 ug RNA underwent reverse transcription using random hexamers. TCRdb re-analysed the immunoSEQ multiplex PCR reads in MiXCR, keeping a single row per CDR3 protein. The sample lists some 220,000 distinct CDR3 sequences; about 95% were seen once. Sequences were obtained from CD4+ T cells from PBMCs. The source is a human donor with multiple sclerosis.

The chain joins TRBV12-3 or TRBV12-4 to TRBJ1-2; tentatively, D is TRBD1 (5 bases). The CDR3 is made up of 13 amino acids. Trimming took 5 bases from V and 4 from J, leaving 11 bases between them. The chain's CDR3 is CASSLRQSYGYTF. CDR3 bases: TGTGCCAGCAGTCTTCGACAGTCCTATGGCTACACCTTC.

This clonotype was seen a handful of times. This chain uses TRBV6-6 with TRBJ2-6; the match to TRBD1 covers 7 bases. V was clipped by 6 bases and J by 4 bases; unmatched bases: 6. In germline, CDR1 is MNHNY, CDR2 SVGAGI (reference sequence). The CDR3 spans 15 residues. In nucleotides, the CDR3 is TGTGCCAGCAGCCGGACAGGTTCCGGGGCCAACGTCCTGACTTTC. This translates into CASSRTGSGANVLTF.

The chain couples TRBV7-9 to TRBJ2-1, with TRBD1 identical over 8 bases. This CDR3 spans 15 amino acids. V was clipped by 4 bases and J by 7 bases; unmatched bases: 9. CDR1 is SEHNR, CDR2 FQNEAQ, per germline (reference sequence). In DNA form, the CDR3 reads TGTGCCAGCAGCTCGGACAGGGACGACGCGAATGAGCAGTTCTTC. Its protein product is CASSSDRDDANEQFF.

The chain carries TRBV29-1 and TRBJ1-2; no definite D call. Trimming stripped 3 bases from V and 8 bases from J, with 13 bases between. This CDR3 comprises 12 residues. Germline assignment: CDR1 SQVTM and CDR2 ANQGSEA. The CDR3 DNA is TGCAGCGTTGACCGACACGTCCTAGGCTACACCTTC. Encoded protein: CSVDRHVLGYTF.

As to this clonotype: One end of the junction fails to match germline, which may point to a read error. The chain joins TRBV20-1 to TRBJ2-7; D assignment may be TRBD1 or TRBD2 (5 bases each). The CDR3 runs 13 residues. CDR1 is DFQATT and CDR2 is SNEGSKA in the germline V gene (reference sequence). CDR3 DNA sequence: TGCAGTGCCAGAGGGCCAGGGTCCTACGAGCAGTACTTC. Amino acid sequence: CSARGPGSYEQYF.

This rearrangement joins TRBV20-1 to TRBJ1-4; tentative D call: TRBD1 (6 bases). Germline CDR1 is DFQATT and CDR2 is SNEGSKA (reference sequence). The CDR3 has 13 residues. Trimming removed 1 base at V and 9 bases at J, with 12 bases between. The CDR3 DNA sequence: TGCAGTGCTAGAGGGGGGCCAGGGAAAAAACTGTTTTTT. This encodes CSARGGPGKKLFF.

J is TRBJ2-1 and V is TRBV30; D uncertain. Trimming shortened V by 2 bases and J by 1 base, and 12 bases separated the two germline ends. The CDR3 spans 15 residues. Per the germline V gene, CDR1 is GTSNPN and CDR2 is SVGIG (reference sequence). CDR3 bases: TGTGCCTGGAGTCTTGGATTGAGGTCCTACAATGAGCAGTTCTTC. Its protein product is CAWSLGLRSYNEQFF.

V gene TRBV29-1 combines with J gene TRBJ2-4, with TRBD2 matching over 11 bases. CDR3 length: 13 amino acids. Trimming took 7 bases from V and 5 from J; bases not matched to a gene: 4. Germline V lookup: CDR1 SQVTM, CDR2 ANQGSEA. The CDR3, as DNA: TGCAGCGCATCACTAGCGGGAGAAAACATTCAGTACTTC. Amino acid sequence: CSASLAGENIQYF.

J is TRBJ2-1 and V is TRBV5-1; D is possibly TRBD1 or TRBD2 (5 bases each). Germline CDR1 and CDR2: SGHRS and YFSETQ. The CDR3 is made up of 14 amino acids. Trimming pared 0 bases from V and 3 bases from J, leaving 7 bases between. The CDR3 DNA sequence: TGCGCCAGCAGCTTGGAGGGACGCTACAATGAGCAGTTCTTC. Residues: CASSLEGRYNEQFF.

This chain connects TRBV11-2 to TRBJ2-5; 9 positions agree with TRBD1. J was trimmed by 1 base and V by 5 bases; bases with no gene match: 2. The CDR3 consists of 14 residues. From germline, CDR1 is SGHAT and CDR2 FQNNGV. CDR3 region: CASSKDRGQETQYF. The CDR3 region has the DNA TGTGCCAGCAGCAAGGACAGGGGCCAAGAGACCCAGTACTTC. Supplemented by reference TRBV11-2 and TRBJ2-5, the full variable domain reads EAGVAQSPRYKIIEKRQSVAFWCNPISGHATLYWYQQILGQGPKLLIQFQNNGVVDDSQLPKDRFSAERLKGVDSTLKIQPAKLEDSAVYLCASSKDRGQETQYFGPGTRLLVL.

This sequence joins TRBV6-5 and TRBJ1-2, with D uncertain. The V end lost 0 bases, the J end lost 5 bases, and 13 bases lay between the germline ends. CDR3 length: 15 residues. In germline, CDR1 is MNHEY, CDR2 SVGAGI. The CDR3 DNA reads TGTGCCAGCAGTTACTCCGGACCCCACTCTTATGGCTACACCTTC. Amino acid sequence: CASSYSGPHSYGYTF.

This clonotype occurred once. CDR3 coding DNA: TGTGCCAGCGTCGGGACAGGGGGGAATCAGCCCCAGCATTTT. It is translated as CASVGTGGNQPQHF. This rearrangement joins TRBV2 to TRBJ1-5; TRBD1 agrees at 11 bases. CDR1 and CDR2 from the germline V gene are SNHLY and FYNNEI. J gave up 4 bases and V 8 bases, and 4 bases lay outside the gene matches. The CDR3 has 14 amino acids. The full variable domain, with the rest looked up from reference TRBV2 and TRBJ1-5, is EPEVTQTPSHQVTQMGQEVILRCVPISNHLYFYWYRQILGQKVEFLVSFYNNEISEKSEIFDDQFSVERPDGSNFTLKIRSTKLEDSAMYFCASVGTGGNQPQHFGDGTRLSIL.

V is TRBV5-1 and J is TRBJ2-1; no firm D call. With 4 bases removed from V and 8 bases from J, the gap between germline ends came to 19 bases. Germline assignment: CDR1 SGHRS and CDR2 YFSETQ. CDR3 length equals 15 residues. In DNA form, the CDR3 reads TGCGCCAGCAGCACAGTAAGGTACGACGTTGATGAGCAGTTCTTC. As protein: CASSTVRYDVDEQFF. Variable domain in full (rest from reference TRBV5-1 and TRBJ2-1): KAGVTQTPRYLIKTRGQQVTLSCSPISGHRSVSWYQQTPGQGLQFLFEYFSETQRNKGNFPGRFSGRQFSNSRSEMNVSTLELGDSALYLCASSTVRYDVDEQFFGPGTRLTVL.

This chain links TRBV5-1 with TRBJ2-5; the D gene is possibly TRBD2 (5 bases). This CDR3 region has 15 residues. Trimming took off 4 bases at V and 2 bases at J, with 15 bases between the two ends. Germline V gene lookup returns CDR1 SGHRS and CDR2 YFSETQ. CDR3 sequence (DNA): TGCGCCAGCAGCCGAAGTGAAAGCGGACAAGAGACCCAGTACTTC. Its protein is CASSRSESGQETQYF.

The CDR3 region is CSANPVGTDTQYF. In nucleotides, the CDR3 is TGCAGTGCGAATCCGGTTGGAACAGATACGCAGTATTTT. V and J are TRBV20-1 and TRBJ2-3; D is uncertain. The CDR3 consists of 13 residues. Germline CDR1 reads DFQATT; CDR2 reads SNEGSKA (reference sequence). Trimming pared 6 bases from V and 3 bases from J, leaving 13 bases between.

This sequence joins TRBV30 and TRBJ2-7; 8 bases map to TRBD1. CDR1 GTSNPN and CDR2 SVGIG come from the germline V gene (reference sequence). V shed 3 bases, J shed 3 bases, and the junction held 4 bases outside the gene matches. The CDR3 totals 13 residues. In DNA, the CDR3 is TGTGCCTGGAGCGGACAGGGCTTCTACGAGCAGTACTTC. This gives the protein CAWSGQGFYEQYF.

V usage is TRBV5-6 and J usage is TRBJ2-1; 7 bases are shared with TRBD1. The CDR3 covers 15 residues. CDR1 SGHDT and CDR2 YYEEEE come from the germline V gene. With 3 bases clipped from V and 2 bases from J, the junction kept 5 bases outside the gene matches. Here the CDR3 reads CASSSATGTYNEQFF. As DNA, the CDR3 is TGTGCCAGCAGCTCCGCGACAGGGACCTACAATGAGCAGTTCTTC.

The CDR3 DNA sequence: TGTGCCAGCAGTCCTCCGGGACCCCAGGGAGGGCAGCCCCAGCATTTT. The encoded protein is CASSPPGPQGGQPQHF. The chain uses TRBV12-3 or TRBV12-4 and TRBJ1-5; the D gene is possibly TRBD1 (5 bases). The CDR3 contains 16 residues. V lost 5 bases to trimming and J lost 7 bases, with 21 bases between them.

The V and J genes are TRBV20-1 and TRBJ2-1; either TRBD1 or TRBD2 may fit D (5 bases each). This CDR3 spans 11 amino acids. Germline V gene data show CDR1 as DFQATT and CDR2 as SNEGSKA (reference sequence). V lost 4 bases, J lost 10 bases, and 11 bases lay in between. The CDR3 is CSATGTLEQFF. The CDR3 coding sequence is TGCAGTGCTACAGGGACGCTGGAGCAGTTCTTC.

V gene TRBV5-1 combines with J gene TRBJ2-3; D is unclear. The CDR3 runs 13 residues. Deletions cut 4 bases from V and 1 base from J, with 7 bases between. CDR1 SGHRS and CDR2 YFSETQ come from the germline V gene. CDR3: CASSGMGTDTQYF. The CDR3 DNA follows: TGCGCCAGCAGCGGGATGGGCACAGATACGCAGTATTTT.

This chain uses TRBV4-1 with TRBJ2-6; D ambiguous. Germline CDR1 is MGHRA and CDR2 is YSYEKL. V dropped 4 bases and J dropped 0 bases, with 10 bases sitting between them. CDR3 length: 16 amino acids. CDR3 protein: CASSRNIGSGANVLTF. As DNA, the CDR3 is TGCGCCAGCAGCCGTAACATTGGCTCTGGGGCCAACGTCCTGACTTTC.

The chain combines TRBV9 with TRBJ2-7, with TRBD2 identical over 8 bases. The CDR3 is 16 residues long. With V trimmed by 7 bases and J by 1 base, 13 bases remained unmatched. From germline, CDR1 is SGDLS and CDR2 YYNGEE. The CDR3 spells CASGGSLAGKSYEQYF. The CDR3 DNA follows: TGTGCCAGCGGGGGGAGTCTAGCGGGCAAATCCTACGAGCAGTACTTC.